This T cell receptor (beta chain) was obtained from a study of technical replicates of blood from a few donors. After removal of 3 bases from V and 3 bases from J, the junction contained 5 bases not matched to a gene. This CDR3 region has 16 residues. Germline lookup yields CDR1 KGHSH and CDR2 LQKENI. Libraries were prepared by immunoSEQ multiplex PCR; TCRdb keeps only in-frame clonotypes and omits some of them. The sample yields over 50,000 clones, around nine tenths seen once. The chain combines TRBV18 with TRBJ2-3; TRBD2 matches 11 bases. This clonotype originated in a human donor in good health. Some clones in this sample may be carry-over from other donors' samples. Sample: PBMCs. This chain's CDR3 is CASSPSLAGGTDTQYF. In DNA, the CDR3 is TGTGCCAGCTCACCCAGTCTAGCGGGGGGTACAGATACGCAGTATTTT.